This is a list of T cell receptor beta chains from one sample in a study of identifying expanded T cells in peripheral blood. Libraries were prepared by immunoSEQ multiplex PCR; TCRdb keeps only in-frame clonotypes and omits some of them. The table includes 100,000 to 150,000 clones, approximately 80% detected once. Specimen: blood. These receptors came from a person aged 18-69 years in good health. CDR3s include the opening cysteine and the closing phenylalanine or tryptophan. The order of the fields is D gene, V gene, J gene, clone size, CDR3 protein, CDR3 DNA. A D gene is named only where the DNA matches it firmly. Clone sizes are given selectively: once, few, many, or a class where the clone is expanded.

NA,TRBV10-3,TRBJ2-2,NA,CAISESDLGGELFF,TGTGCCATCAGTGAGTCGGATCTCGGCGGGGAGCTGTTTTTT
TRBD2,TRBV6-1,TRBJ2-2,NA,CASSDGGLLTNTGELFF,TGTGCCAGCAGTGACGGGGGGTTACTTACGAACACCGGGGAGCTGTTTTTT
NA,TRBV6-6,TRBJ1-4,NA,CASSYPGLSGEKLFF,TGTGCCAGCAGTTACCCGGGCTTATCGGGGGAAAAACTGTTTTTT
NA,TRBV11-3,TRBJ1-3,NA,CASSDDRFRGNTIYF,TGTGCCAGCAGCGACGACAGATTCCGTGGAAACACCATATATTTT
TRBD1,TRBV4-1,TRBJ2-7,NA,CASSQDATGGTYEQYF,TGCGCCAGCAGCCAAGATGCGACAGGGGGGACCTACGAGCAGTACTTC
TRBD1,TRBV30,TRBJ1-3,NA,CAWARQGMLDTIYF,TGTGCCTGGGCTCGACAGGGAATGTTGGACACCATATATTTT
NA,TRBV7-9,TRBJ2-3,NA,CASSAVSGAHTDTQYF,TGTGCCAGCAGCGCCGTTTCGGGGGCCCACACAGATACGCAGTATTTT
NA,TRBV29-1,TRBJ1-5,NA,CSVQDGDQPQHF,TGCAGCGTCCAAGACGGGGATCAGCCCCAGCATTTT
NA,TRBV9,TRBJ1-6,NA,CASSVYRDRSPLHF,TGTGCCAGCAGCGTATACAGGGACCGTTCACCCCTCCACTTT
NA,TRBV4-3,TRBJ1-1,NA,CASSQDGHADTEAFF,TGCGCCAGCAGCCAAGACGGGCACGCCGACACTGAAGCTTTCTTT
NA,TRBV20-1,TRBJ1-1,NA,CSARVNLKAFF,TGCAGTGCTAGAGTTAATCTTAAAGCTTTCTTT
TRBD1,TRBV9,TRBJ1-1,NA,CASSVGGQGLGTEAFF,TGTGCCAGCAGCGTAGGTGGACAGGGCCTGGGCACTGAAGCTTTCTTT
NA,TRBV5-4,TRBJ1-2,NA,CASRPGGGNYGYTF,TGTGCCAGCAGACCTGGGGGGGGCAACTATGGCTACACCTTC
NA,TRBV6-6,TRBJ1-4,NA,CASSYGARLGKLFF,TGTGCCAGCAGTTACGGAGCTCGACTAGGAAAACTGTTTTTT
TRBD1,TRBV7-6,TRBJ2-7,NA,CASSSRTGSGEQYF,TGTGCCAGCAGCTCTCGGACAGGGAGCGGCGAGCAGTACTTC
NA,TRBV19,TRBJ1-5,NA,CASSMGGDQPQHF,TGTGCCAGTAGTATGGGGGGCGATCAGCCCCAGCATTTT
TRBD1,TRBV19,TRBJ1-6,NA,CASSWTGVFSPLHF,TGTGCCAGTAGTTGGACAGGGGTTTTTTCACCCCTCCACTTT
TRBD1,TRBV6-1,TRBJ1-1,few,CASKTGGTEAFF,TGTGCCAGCAAAACAGGGGGCACTGAAGCTTTCTTT
NA,TRBV13,TRBJ2-7,NA,CASSPMVGQGSGEQYF,TGTGCCAGCAGCCCCATGGTTGGCCAGGGTAGTGGCGAGCAGTACTTC
NA,TRBV19,TRBJ2-4,NA,CASSIGVPRAPLAKNIQYF,TGTGCCAGTAGTATAGGAGTTCCGAGGGCCCCACTAGCCAAAAACATTCAGTACTTC
NA,TRBV6-5,TRBJ1-6,once,CASSYEGDSPLHF,TGTGCCAGCAGTTACGAGGGGGACTCACCCCTCCACTTT
NA,TRBV13,TRBJ1-3,NA,CASSIPGTGSGNTIYF,TGTGCCAGCAGCATACCCGGGACCGGCTCTGGAAACACCATATATTTT
NA,TRBV27,TRBJ2-7,NA,CASREVPSSYEQYF,TGTGCCAGCAGAGAAGTCCCAAGCTCCTACGAGCAGTACTTC
TRBD2,TRBV11-3,TRBJ2-2,NA,CASSLGTSSGTGELFF,TGTGCCAGCAGCTTGGGGACTAGTTCGGGCACCGGGGAGCTGTTTTTT
NA,TRBV11-2,TRBJ2-6,NA,CASSFPGANVLTF,TGTGCCAGCAGCTTCCCTGGGGCCAACGTCCTGACTTTC
NA,TRBV7-9,TRBJ2-1,once,CASSPINLYRVNEQFF,TGTGCCAGCAGCCCTATCAATCTTTATAGGGTCAATGAGCAGTTCTTC
NA,TRBV13,TRBJ1-2,NA,CASSLGGRGGYTF,TGTGCCAGCAGCTTGGGAGGGCGCGGTGGCTACACCTTC
NA,TRBV18,TRBJ1-1,NA,CASSRDGNTEAFF,TGTGCCAGCTCACGGGACGGGAACACTGAAGCTTTCTTT
TRBD1,TRBV10-3,TRBJ1-1,NA,CAISEPGGVTEAFF,TGTGCCATCAGTGAGCCAGGGGGCGTCACTGAAGCTTTCTTT
NA,TRBV27,TRBJ1-2,NA,CASSSYQGHGYTF,TGTGCCAGCAGTTCTTATCAGGGGCACGGCTACACCTTC
TRBD1,TRBV7-9,TRBJ1-4,NA,CASSFGTGREKLFF,TGTGCCAGCAGCTTCGGGACAGGGCGTGAAAAACTGTTTTTT
NA,TRBV9,TRBJ2-3,NA,CASSVQVSYTDTQYF,TGTGCCAGCAGCGTACAGGTTTCTTACACAGATACGCAGTATTTT
NA,TRBV11-2,TRBJ2-3,NA,CASSPPGSTDTQYF,TGTGCCAGCAGCCCCCCCGGGAGCACAGATACGCAGTATTTT
NA,TRBV30,TRBJ1-1,NA,CAWSFGQNTEAFF,TGTGCCTGGAGCTTCGGACAGAACACTGAAGCTTTCTTT
NA,TRBV9,TRBJ2-4,NA,CASSAEGSGIQYF,TGTGCCAGCAGTGCGGAGGGTTCGGGCATTCAGTACTTC
TRBD1,TRBV11-2,TRBJ1-1,NA,CASSFRGRTEAFF,TGTGCCAGCAGCTTCAGGGGGCGGACTGAAGCTTTCTTT
NA,TRBV25-1,TRBJ1-1,few,CASRRGREAEAFF,TGTGCCAGCAGGCGGGGAAGAGAAGCTGAAGCTTTCTTT
NA,TRBV30,TRBJ1-1,few,CAWIRGVNTEAFF,TGTGCCTGGATTAGGGGGGTCAACACTGAAGCTTTCTTT
NA,TRBV19,TRBJ1-1,NA,CASGTGEIFPEAFF,TGTGCCTCCGGGACTGGGGAGATTTTTCCTGAAGCTTTCTTT
NA,TRBV7-2,TRBJ2-5,once,CASSFYAQETQYF,TGTGCCAGCAGCTTCTACGCCCAAGAGACCCAGTACTTC
NA,TRBV6-5,TRBJ2-7,NA,CASSSGVRHEQYF,TGTGCCAGCAGTTCGGGCGTGCGCCACGAGCAGTACTTC
NA,TRBV9,TRBJ2-3,once,CASSVRGRLTDTQYF,TGTGCCAGCAGCGTTCGGGGACGCCTAACAGATACGCAGTATTTT
TRBD2,TRBV6-5,TRBJ2-7,NA,CASTKMSSGGAEQYF,TGTGCCAGCACCAAGATGTCTAGCGGGGGGGCCGAGCAGTACTTC
NA,TRBV19,TRBJ1-3,few,CATQPYSSSGNTIYF,TGTGCCACTCAGCCGTACTCTAGCTCTGGAAACACCATATATTTT
TRBD1,TRBV5-6,TRBJ1-2,NA,CASTMQGQGYGYTF,TGTGCCAGCACCATGCAGGGACAGGGTTATGGCTACACCTTC
NA,TRBV6-5,TRBJ2-5,NA,CASSYNVASETQYF,TGTGCCAGCAGTTACAATGTGGCATCAGAGACCCAGTACTTC
NA,TRBV28,TRBJ1-1,NA,CATRSVNTEAFF,TGTGCCACCCGGTCCGTGAACACTGAAGCTTTCTTT
NA,TRBV7-2,TRBJ2-5,NA,CASSLEGSRETQYF,TGTGCCAGCAGCTTAGAGGGGTCGCGAGAGACCCAGTACTTC
NA,TRBV10-3,TRBJ2-7,NA,CAISSLGSGLDSYEQYF,TGTGCCATCAGTTCCCTTGGATCGGGACTGGACTCCTACGAGCAGTACTTC
TRBD2,TRBV18,TRBJ2-1,NA,CASSPPGTLAGAHNEQFF,TGTGCCAGCTCACCACCGGGGACCCTAGCGGGGGCCCACAATGAGCAGTTCTTC
NA,TRBV2,TRBJ2-2,NA,CASSEWGTGELFF,TGTGCCAGCAGTGAATGGGGCACCGGGGAGCTGTTTTTT
NA,TRBV29-1,TRBJ2-3,NA,CSVGRTSTDTQYF,TGCAGCGTTGGGCGGACTAGCACAGATACGCAGTATTTT
NA,TRBV7-2,TRBJ2-1,NA,CASSGPVSHPFF,TGTGCCAGCAGCGGTCCGGTATCCCACCCGTTCTTC
NA,TRBV4-3,TRBJ2-1,NA,CASSQAIDNEQFF,TGCGCCAGCAGCCAAGCCATTGACAATGAGCAGTTCTTC
NA,TRBV6-5,TRBJ2-2,NA,CASSTDTRPGELFF,TGTGCCAGCAGCACGGACACCCGTCCCGGGGAGCTGTTTTTT